This TCR beta chain was found in a study of CD8 T cells in Susac syndrome. Trimming shortened V by 5 bases and J by 2 bases, and 16 bases separated the two germline ends. Germline V lookup: CDR1 SGHAT, CDR2 FQNNGV. This CDR3 has 17 residues. Random hexamers were used to reverse transcribe the RNA input (0.5 to 1 ug). The TCR beta CDR3 was amplified by immunoSEQ multiplex PCR across 54 Vbeta, 13 Jbeta. TCRdb ran MiXCR on the immunoSEQ multiplex PCR reads and lists one entry per CDR3 protein. The sample records approximately 190,000 distinct CDR3 sequences, about 93% being singletons. The sequencing input was CD4+ T cells from PBMCs. This TCR was sampled from a human donor in good health. The J gene is TRBJ2-6, the V gene TRBV11-2, with D perhaps being TRBD1 or TRBD2 (5 bases each). This CDR3 reads CASSPHRGPTGANVLTF. DNA of the CDR3: TGTGCCAGCAGCCCCCATCGGGGACCGACTGGGGCCAACGTCCTGACTTTC.